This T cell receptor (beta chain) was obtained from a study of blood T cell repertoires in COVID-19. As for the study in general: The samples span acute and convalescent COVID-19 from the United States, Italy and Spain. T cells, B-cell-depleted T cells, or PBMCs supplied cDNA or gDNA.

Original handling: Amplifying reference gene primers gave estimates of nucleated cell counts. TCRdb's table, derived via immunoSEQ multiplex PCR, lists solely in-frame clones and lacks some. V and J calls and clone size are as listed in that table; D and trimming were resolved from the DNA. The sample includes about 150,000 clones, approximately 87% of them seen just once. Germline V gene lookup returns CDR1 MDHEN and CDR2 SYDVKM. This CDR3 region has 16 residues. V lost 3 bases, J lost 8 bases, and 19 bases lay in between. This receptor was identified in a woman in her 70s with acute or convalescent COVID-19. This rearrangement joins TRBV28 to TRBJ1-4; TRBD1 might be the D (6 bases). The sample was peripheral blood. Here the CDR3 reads CASSFHPGEGWEKLFF. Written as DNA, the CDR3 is TGTGCCAGCAGTTTTCATCCAGGGGAAGGATGGGAAAAACTGTTTTTT.